One sample yielded the 29 T cell receptor beta chains listed below, sequenced in a study of cytomegalovirus exposure and HLA in healthy donors. PCR involved 60 Vbeta and 13 Jbeta primers. The repertoire was sequenced with immunoSEQ multiplex PCR; TCRdb's copy has only in-frame clones and lacks some. The profile covers under 200,000 clones, with around 83% appearing a single time and 1.7% taken by the ten largest. Sequencing input: PBMCs. These receptors all stem from a woman under 30 in good health and CMV-seronegative.

The chain has TRBV6-5 and TRBJ2-7, with 9 bases matching TRBD1. Losses at the gene ends were 8 bases for V and 8 bases for J; bases not matched to a gene: 10. Germline V CDR1 and CDR2: MNHEY, SVGAGI. The CDR3 loop spans 13 amino acids. CDR3 coding DNA: TGTGCCAGCCAATCCCGGGACAGGGAAAAGCAGTACTTC. This sequence encodes CASQSRDREKQYF.

The V and J genes are TRBV7-8 and TRBJ2-1; the match to TRBD2 covers 14 bases. Trimming cost V 8 bases and J 8 bases; bases outside gene matches: 11. The V gene's germline CDR1 is SGHVS and CDR2 FQNEAQ. The CDR3 sequence is 16 residues long. The CDR3 loop reads CASVSEGLAGAHEQFF. CDR3 nucleotide sequence: TGTGCCAGCGTCTCGGAGGGACTAGCGGGAGCCCATGAGCAGTTCTTC.

This clone has just one count. The chain is built from TRBV6-6 and TRBJ2-2; TRBD2 agrees at 10 bases. The trim removed 10 bases at V and 6 bases at J, leaving 11 bases unmatched. CDR1 is MNHNY and CDR2 is SVGAGI in the germline V gene (reference sequence). The length of the CDR3 is 15 residues. The CDR3 DNA reads TGTGCCATCTCCCAGGCTAGCGGGAGTCCCGGGGAGCTGTTTTTT. Protein: CAISQASGSPGELFF.

Comments on this clone: One end of the junction is discordant with germline, which a read error may explain. The chain employs TRBV7-9 and TRBJ2-7, with 8 bases lining up with TRBD1. The germline gives CDR1 SEHNR, CDR2 FQNEAQ (reference sequence). The CDR3 is 14 amino acids. CDR3: CSSSSGQAFYEQYF. The CDR3, as DNA: TGTTCCAGCAGCTCGGGACAGGCCTTCTACGAGCAGTACTTC.

The rearrangement links TRBV28 to TRBJ2-6, with TRBD1 matching 8 bases. Losses at the gene ends were 3 bases for V and 0 bases for J; bases not matched to a gene: 19. CDR1 and CDR2 (germline): MDHEN, SYDVKM. The CDR3 covers 22 residues. The CDR3 nucleotides are TGTGCCAGCAGTTTCCCCGGACAGGGCACCAGGGCCGGAGGCTCTGGGGCCAACGTCCTGACTTTC. Protein product: CASSFPGQGTRAGGSGANVLTF.

The chain combines TRBV2 with TRBJ2-6; a weak D match, TRBD2 (5 bases). V was trimmed by 1 base and J by 4 bases, leaving 11 bases between them. Germline V gene data show CDR1 as SNHLY and CDR2 as FYNNEI. This CDR3 comprises 16 residues. The DNA of the CDR3 is TGTGCCAGCAGTGAAGACCGTACGGGAGGGGCCAACGTCCTGACTTTC. Protein: CASSEDRTGGANVLTF.

The chain recombines TRBV15 with TRBJ1-2; 10 nucleotides line up with TRBD1. Trimming removed 1 base from V and 8 bases from J; junction bases left unmatched: 4. CDR3 size: 14 residues. Germline lookup yields CDR1 LNHNV and CDR2 YYDKDF (reference sequence). The CDR3, as DNA: TGTGCCACCAGCAGAGGACAGGGGGCCTTAGGCTACACCTTC. Translated, it gives CATSRGQGALGYTF.

J is TRBJ2-1 and V is TRBV7-9; the match to TRBD2 covers 7 bases. The CDR3 contains 17 residues. V lost 5 bases, J lost 0 bases, and 10 bases stayed unmatched. Looked up from germline, CDR1 is SEHNR and CDR2 is FQNEAQ (reference sequence). CDR3 loop: CASSRGRGGGSYNEQFF. The CDR3 nucleotides are TGTGCCAGCAGCCGGGGGAGGGGCGGAGGCTCCTACAATGAGCAGTTCTTC.

As DNA, the CDR3 is TGTGCCAGCACCCAGAGGCACGAAAACATTCAGTACTTC. Encoded protein: CASTQRHENIQYF. This rearrangement joins TRBV6-5 to TRBJ2-4; D gene uncertain. Germline V gives CDR1 MNHEY, CDR2 SVGAGI. Trimming left V 7 bases short and J 5 bases short, with 12 bases between. The CDR3 has 13 residues.

The rearrangement uses TRBV13 and TRBJ1-2, with D possibly TRBD1 on 5 matching bases. Trimming removed 0 bases at V and 4 bases at J, with 9 bases between. The germline V gene has CDR1 PRHDT and CDR2 FYEKMQ (reference sequence). The CDR3 length is 14 residues. CDR3 loop: CASSLGDTAYGYTF. CDR3 coding DNA: TGTGCCAGCAGCTTAGGGGACACCGCCTATGGCTACACCTTC.

The rearrangement links TRBV7-9 to TRBJ2-1, with 9 bases that match TRBD1. This CDR3 is 15 amino acids long. The germline V gene has CDR1 SEHNR and CDR2 FQNEAQ (reference sequence). V trimming: 6 bases; J trimming: 10 bases; junction bases outside the gene matches: 13. The CDR3 spells CASSKPGQGSWEQFF. The CDR3 coding sequence is TGTGCCAGCAGTAAACCGGGACAGGGCTCCTGGGAGCAGTTCTTC.

The chain carries TRBV5-6 and TRBJ2-7; perhaps TRBD2 as D (5 bases). Trimming cost V 1 base and J 2 bases, with 10 bases left between them. Germline lookup yields CDR1 SGHDT and CDR2 YYEEEE. This CDR3 has 14 amino acids. The CDR3 region is CASSLWGAPYEQYF. The CDR3 nucleotides read TGTGCCAGCAGCTTGTGGGGAGCACCCTACGAGCAGTACTTC.

This clone occurred a few times. CDR3 loop: CARSLGLAGGLATNEQFF. The CDR3 region has the DNA TGTGCCAGAAGCCTCGGACTAGCGGGAGGTCTGGCTACGAATGAGCAGTTCTTC. The chain recombines TRBV5-3 with TRBJ2-1, with 14 positions matching TRBD2. TRBV5-3 has ORF status, its function being uncertain. V lost 4 bases to trimming and J lost 7 bases; unmatched junction nucleotides: 13. CDR3 length: 18 amino acids.

Only one count was recorded for this clone. The V and J genes are TRBV7-6 and TRBJ1-5; 7 bases match TRBD1. The length of the CDR3 is 16 residues. The germline V gene has CDR1 SGHVS and CDR2 FNYEAQ. V lost 2 bases and J lost 1; bases outside the gene matches: 5. Here the CDR3 DNA reads TGTGCCAGCAGCTTACAAGGGGGCGGAAGCAATCAGCCCCAGCATTTT. Translating gives CASSLQGGGSNQPQHF.

V usage is TRBV6-1 and J usage is TRBJ2-1, with 8 bases matching TRBD2. This CDR3 comprises 14 residues. The germline CDR1 and CDR2 sequences are MNHNS and SASEGT. J lost 3 bases, V lost 8 bases, and 6 bases had no gene match. CDR3 loop: CASGAGGLYNEQFF. CDR3 bases: TGTGCCAGCGGTGCGGGGGGCCTCTACAATGAGCAGTTCTTC.

The V and J genes are TRBV19 and TRBJ2-1, with D possibly TRBD2 on 6 matching bases. There are 13 residues in the CDR3. Germline CDR1 is LNHDA and CDR2 is SQIVND (reference sequence). Trimming took 8 bases from V and 7 from J, leaving 15 bases between them. The CDR3 protein is CASRFLGLNEQFF. CDR3 DNA: TGTGCCAGTCGGTTCCTTGGACTAAATGAGCAGTTCTTC.

This clone appeared once. This sequence joins TRBV7-8 and TRBJ1-1; D gene ambiguous. The V gene lost 4 bases and the J gene lost 1 base, with 7 bases spanning the gap. The CDR3 loop spans 13 amino acids. CDR1 SGHVS and CDR2 FQNEAQ come from the germline V gene. The CDR3 is CASSYGENTEAFF. The CDR3 DNA reads TGTGCCAGCAGCTACGGAGAGAACACTGAAGCTTTCTTT.

The rearrangement joins TRBV18 to TRBJ2-1, with D maybe TRBD1 (5 bases). This CDR3 is built from 16 residues. The V end was cut by 1 base, the J end by 3 bases, with 13 bases between. Germline V gives CDR1 KGHSH, CDR2 LQKENI. The CDR3 region is CASSPRSGADYNEQFF. DNA for the CDR3: TGTGCCAGCTCACCACGGAGTGGGGCAGACTACAATGAGCAGTTCTTC.

The chain joins TRBV7-6 to TRBJ2-1; 11 positions match TRBD2. V gave up 1 base and J gave up 1 base; unmatched junction bases: 9. Germline CDR1 and CDR2: SGHVS and FNYEAQ. The length of the CDR3 is 19 residues. CDR3 loop: CASSLVVAGGLGSYNEQFF. CDR3 in DNA: TGTGCCAGCAGCTTAGTGGTAGCGGGAGGGTTGGGGTCCTACAATGAGCAGTTCTTC. The variable domain in full, completed from reference TRBV7-6 and TRBJ2-1, reads GAGVSQSPRYKVTKRGQDVALRCDPISGHVSLYWYRQALGQGPEFLTYFNYEAQQDKSGLPNDRFSAERPEGSISTLTIQRTEQRDSAMYRCASSLVVAGGLGSYNEQFFGPGTRLTVL.

This clone is a singleton in its sample. The genes are TRBV14 and TRBJ2-7; D is possibly TRBD2 (5 bases). This CDR3 spans 15 amino acids. With 1 base removed from V and 0 bases from J, the gap between germline ends came to 10 bases. From germline, CDR1 is SGHDN and CDR2 FVKESK. The CDR3 bases are TGTGCCAGCAGCCAAGGGAGAGGGAGCTCCTACGAGCAGTACTTC. It codes for CASSQGRGSSYEQYF.

The V gene is TRBV28, the J gene TRBJ2-2, with 9 bases aligning to TRBD1. Per germline, CDR1 MDHEN and CDR2 SYDVKM. With 11 bases clipped from V and 3 bases from J, the junction kept 4 bases outside the gene matches. The CDR3 is 13 amino acids. The CDR3 is CASWTGDTGELFF. CDR3 DNA sequence: TGTGCCTCCTGGACAGGGGACACCGGGGAGCTGTTTTTT.

The chain uses TRBV5-4 and TRBJ1-1; D gene unclear. The germline gives CDR1 SGHNT, CDR2 YYREEE (reference sequence). V was clipped by 0 bases and J by 0 bases, with 15 bases between them. This CDR3 region has 17 residues. The DNA for the CDR3 is TGTGCCAGCAGCTTGGGGCTGGGAGGCACCATGAACACTGAAGCTTTCTTT. Translated: CASSLGLGGTMNTEAFF.

V gene TRBV25-1 combines with J gene TRBJ2-1, with TRBD1 matching 8 bases. After removal of 6 bases from V and 0 bases from J, the junction contained 4 bases not matched to a gene. Germline V gene lookup returns CDR1 MGHDK and CDR2 SYGVNS. The CDR3 contains 15 residues. The CDR3 reads CASRRTGSSYNEQFF. The CDR3 DNA reads as TGTGCCAGCAGAAGGACAGGGAGCTCCTACAATGAGCAGTTCTTC.

The rearrangement joins TRBV4-3 to TRBJ1-1, with 8 bases lining up with TRBD1. Trimming took 0 bases from V and 1 from J; bases not matched to a gene: 10. Germline lookup yields CDR1 LGHNA and CDR2 YSLEER. This CDR3 spans 18 amino acids. CDR3: CASSQEQGGSWSNTEAFF. CDR3 sequence (DNA): TGCGCCAGCAGCCAAGAACAGGGGGGGTCCTGGTCGAACACTGAAGCTTTCTTT.

CDR3 protein: CASSQTELAGVKNIQYF. The CDR3 DNA follows: TGTGCCAGCAGCCAAACGGAGCTAGCGGGAGTCAAAAACATTCAGTACTTC. J is TRBJ2-4 and V is TRBV7-9, with 10 bases fitting TRBD2. With V trimmed by 5 bases and J by 3 bases, 10 bases remained unmatched. This CDR3 has 17 amino acids. CDR1 SEHNR and CDR2 FQNEAQ come from the germline V gene (reference sequence).

The chain carries TRBV7-6 and TRBJ2-7, with D maybe TRBD1 (6 bases). Germline values: CDR1 SGHVS, CDR2 FNYEAQ. V was trimmed by 2 bases and J by 4 bases, leaving 12 bases between them. The CDR3 contains 14 residues. This CDR3 reads CASSLMTGGYEQYF. The CDR3 region has the DNA TGTGCCAGCAGCTTAATGACAGGAGGATACGAGCAGTACTTC.

The chain joins TRBV11-3 to TRBJ2-1; 13 nucleotides line up with TRBD2. The V segment lost 3 bases and the J segment 4 bases; nucleotides outside the gene matches: 6. The length of the CDR3 is 17 residues. The germline V gene encodes CDR1 SGHNT and CDR2 YENEEA. The DNA of the CDR3 is TGTGCCAGCAGCTTCCGACTAGCGGGAGGCCGATACAATGAGCAGTTCTTC. Translation: CASSFRLAGGRYNEQFF.

The V gene is TRBV30, the J gene TRBJ2-1; 12 nucleotides match TRBD2. Germline lookup yields CDR1 GTSNPN and CDR2 SVGIG (reference sequence). The CDR3 contains 15 residues. Trimming cost V 1 base and J 5 bases; bases outside gene matches: 3. CDR3 protein: CAWSATSGSNNEQFF. The DNA of the CDR3 is TGTGCCTGGAGTGCGACTAGCGGGAGTAACAATGAGCAGTTCTTC. The full variable domain, completed using reference TRBV30 and TRBJ2-1, is SQTIHQWPATLVQPVGSPLSLECTVEGTSNPNLYWYRQAAGRGLQLLFYSVGIGQISSEVPQNLSASRPQDRQFILSSKKLLLSDSGFYLCAWSATSGSNNEQFFGPGTRLTVL.

The V call is TRBV27, the J call TRBJ1-1, with D possibly being TRBD1 (5 bases). V lost 6 bases, J lost 4 bases, and 21 bases lay in between. Looked up from germline, CDR1 is MNHEY and CDR2 is SMNVEV (reference sequence). The CDR3 contains 16 residues. CDR3 amino acids: CASRPHGGKRSTEAFF. As DNA, the CDR3 is TGTGCCAGCAGACCCCACGGGGGGAAGCGTAGCACTGAAGCTTTCTTT.